These 25 T cell receptor beta chains came from one sample sequenced in a study of CD8+ T cells in alopecia areata. Extracted RNA was reverse transcribed, and the resulting cDNA served as sequencing template. Libraries were prepared by immunoSEQ multiplex PCR; TCRdb keeps only in-frame clonotypes and omits some of them. The data contain roughly 220,000 clones, approximately 67% of them singletons. Treatment described: oral pan-JAK inhibitor, 5-10 mg twice daily. Sequenced here: CD4+ T cells sorted from blood, sampled at week 44, from a patient treated with tofacitinib. The receptors were gathered from a human donor with alopecia areata.

The rearrangement joins TRBV19 to TRBJ2-7; TRBD2 is a possible D gene (6 bases). CDR3 length equals 13 residues. Trimming took off 9 bases at V and 7 bases at J, with 19 bases between the two ends. Germline CDR1 and CDR2: LNHDA and SQIVND (reference sequence). As DNA, the CDR3 is TGTGCCAGCGGCCGGGACTCATCGGGGGAGCAGTACTTC. Its translation is CASGRDSSGEQYF.

The gene calls are TRBV5-6 and TRBJ1-5; unclear D gene. Trimming cost V 2 bases and J 7 bases, with 16 bases left between them. From germline, CDR1 is SGHDT and CDR2 YYEEEE. CDR3 length: 15 residues. The CDR3 sequence: CASSFRNQAGQPQHF. CDR3 DNA: TGTGCCAGCAGCTTCCGGAACCAGGCGGGGCAGCCCCAGCATTTT.

The V gene is TRBV6-1, the J gene TRBJ2-2; tentatively, D is TRBD1 (6 bases). The length of the CDR3 is 14 residues. V shed 6 bases and J shed 0 bases, with 8 bases lying between them. Germline assignment: CDR1 MNHNS and CDR2 SASEGT. The chain's CDR3 is CASRGQTNTGELFF. CDR3 bases: TGTGCCAGCAGAGGACAGACGAACACCGGGGAGCTGTTTTTT.

The chain has TRBV7-2 and TRBJ2-5, with 9 bases identical to TRBD2. Trimming took 1 base from V and 2 from J; bases not matched to a gene: 11. Germline V gene sequence: CDR1 SGHTA, CDR2 FQGNSA. The CDR3 contains 18 residues. The CDR3 DNA sequence: TGTGCCAGCAGCTTAGGGGTAACTAGCGGGTCCTTTCAAGAGACCCAGTACTTC. It specifies CASSLGVTSGSFQETQYF.

This clone was seen once. The V gene is TRBV4-3, the J gene TRBJ1-1, with a possible D match to TRBD1 (6 bases). V was clipped by 1 base and J by 8 bases, with 26 bases between them. The CDR3 has 18 amino acids. Germline loops: CDR1 LGHNA, CDR2 YSLEER. The CDR3 here is CASSQVGGGGVLPKEAFF. The CDR3 bases are TGCGCCAGCAGCCAAGTGGGAGGTGGGGGCGTATTGCCTAAAGAAGCTTTCTTT.

The chain has TRBV7-2 and TRBJ2-1, with 12 bases fitting TRBD2. Germline V gene lookup returns CDR1 SGHTA and CDR2 FQGNSA. J was trimmed by 0 bases and V by 4 bases; bases with no gene match: 4. This CDR3 comprises 17 residues. The CDR3, as DNA: TGTGCCAGCAGCTCTGGACTAGCGGGAAGCTCCTACAATGAGCAGTTCTTC. Encoded protein: CASSSGLAGSSYNEQFF.

The J gene is TRBJ2-5, the V gene TRBV29-1; the D gene is possibly TRBD1 (6 bases). This CDR3 is built from 14 residues. CDR1 SQVTM and CDR2 ANQGSEA come from the germline V gene. The CDR3 reads CSVSGAELQETQYF. DNA of the CDR3: TGCAGTGTGTCAGGGGCCGAGCTCCAAGAGACCCAGTACTTC.

The chain uses TRBV7-2 and TRBJ1-5, with a weak D call TRBD1 (5 bases). The CDR3 spans 15 residues. Germline V lookup: CDR1 SGHTA, CDR2 FQGNSA. Trimming removed 1 base from V and 4 bases from J, with 11 bases in between. Here the CDR3 reads CASSLDYGGNQPQHF. DNA of the CDR3: TGTGCCAGCAGCTTAGACTACGGGGGGAATCAGCCCCAGCATTTT.

The gene calls are TRBV5-6 and TRBJ2-1; D unclear. The CDR3 consists of 13 residues. V lost 0 bases to trimming and J lost 9 bases, with 10 bases between them. Germline CDR1 SGHDT, CDR2 YYEEEE. The CDR3 here is CASSLAGRGEQFF. For the CDR3, the DNA is TGTGCCAGCAGCTTGGCAGGTAGAGGTGAGCAGTTCTTC.

This clone was counted a single time. CDR3 residues: CASSVEAGLSSYEQYF. The CDR3 region has the DNA TGTGCCAGCAGCGTAGAAGCAGGGTTGAGCTCCTACGAGCAGTACTTC. The rearrangement links TRBV9 to TRBJ2-7, with D tentatively TRBD1 (5 bases). CDR1 is SGDLS, CDR2 YYNGEE, per germline. Trimming shortened V by 0 bases and J by 0 bases, and 13 bases separated the two germline ends. This CDR3 is built from 16 residues.

This chain connects TRBV20-1 to TRBJ2-3; D not resolved. The V and J ends lost 0 bases and 8 bases respectively, with 6 bases between them. Germline CDR1 reads DFQATT; CDR2 reads SNEGSKA (reference sequence). The CDR3 sequence is 11 residues long. In DNA form, the CDR3 reads TGCAGTGCTAGAGATCAACGTACGCAGTATTTT. Translating gives CSARDQRTQYF.

To note about this clone: This same CDR3 is encoded by further DNA sequences in the sample. This sequence joins TRBV7-2 and TRBJ1-5; D gene uncertain. The length of the CDR3 is 12 residues. The V and J ends lost 1 base and 6 bases respectively, with 4 bases between them. Germline V gives CDR1 SGHTA, CDR2 FQGNSA. The chain's CDR3 is CASSLVGQPQHF. The CDR3 bases are TGTGCCAGCAGCTTAGTGGGTCAGCCCCAGCATTTT.

The chain has TRBV5-1 and TRBJ2-1; D unclear. Trimming shortened V by 3 bases and J by 5 bases, and 9 bases separated the two germline ends. Germline V gives CDR1 SGHRS, CDR2 YFSETQ. The CDR3 runs 13 residues. The DNA of the CDR3 is TGCGCCAGCAGCTCGTTTTCCAACAATGAGCAGTTCTTC. It codes for CASSSFSNNEQFF.

This chain links TRBV19 with TRBJ1-2, with D possibly TRBD1 on 6 matching bases. This CDR3 is built from 15 residues. Germline lookup yields CDR1 LNHDA and CDR2 SQIVND (reference sequence). V dropped 3 bases and J dropped 0 bases, with 11 bases sitting between them. CDR3 region: CASSMQGTSNYGYTF. The DNA of the CDR3 is TGTGCCAGTAGTATGCAGGGGACTTCTAACTATGGCTACACCTTC.

This chain joins TRBV7-2 and TRBJ2-1, with 9 nucleotides matching TRBD1. The CDR3 extends over 14 amino acids. Germline CDR1 SGHTA, CDR2 FQGNSA. The V gene end was trimmed by 6 bases and the J gene end by 4 bases; junction bases not matched to a gene: 4. CDR3 nucleotide sequence: TGTGCCAGCAGATCACAGGGGGCGTACAATGAGCAGTTCTTC. Encoded protein: CASRSQGAYNEQFF.

The chain couples TRBV30 to TRBJ2-2; TRBD2 is a possible D gene (6 bases). The germline V gene encodes CDR1 GTSNPN and CDR2 SVGIG (reference sequence). Trimming removed 2 bases from V and 6 bases from J, with 7 bases in between. The CDR3 loop spans 12 amino acids. CDR3 nucleotide sequence: TGTGCCTGGAGTAGGGACTCCGGGGAGCTGTTTTTT. This gives the protein CAWSRDSGELFF.

CDR3 sequence: CSVESGYNYEQFF. The CDR3 DNA is TGCAGCGTTGAAAGCGGGTATAATTATGAGCAGTTCTTC. This chain links TRBV29-1 with TRBJ2-1; the D gene is possibly TRBD2 (6 bases). This CDR3 has 13 residues. Germline V lookup: CDR1 SQVTM, CDR2 ANQGSEA. V lost 2 bases, J lost 8 bases, and 13 bases lay in between.

The chain carries TRBV30 and TRBJ1-1; 7 bases agree with TRBD1. V shed 4 bases, J shed 0 bases, and the junction held 8 bases outside the gene matches. Germline-derived CDR1 and CDR2 are GTSNPN and SVGIG (reference sequence). There are 15 residues in the CDR3. This CDR3 is CAWNPGQRMNTEAFF. CDR3 coding DNA: TGTGCCTGGAATCCGGGACAGAGGATGAACACTGAAGCTTTCTTT.

The V and J genes are TRBV29-1 and TRBJ2-7; D not certain. The CDR3 contains 12 residues. Trimming stripped 4 bases from V and 1 base from J, with 8 bases between. Germline V gives CDR1 SQVTM, CDR2 ANQGSEA. Here the CDR3 reads CSVGQESYEQYF. The CDR3, as DNA: TGCAGCGTTGGTCAGGAGTCCTACGAGCAGTACTTC.

As to this clone: This may be a read error: a much more frequent sequence differs by one nucleotide. This sequence joins TRBV7-6 and TRBJ2-3; D is undetermined. V was cut by 1 base and J by 5 bases, with 7 bases left in between. Germline CDR1 is SGHVS and CDR2 is FNYEAQ. The CDR3 loop spans 13 amino acids. The CDR3 loop is CASSLGEGDTQYF. CDR3 DNA sequence: TGTGCCAGCAGCTTAGGGGAAGGAGATACGCAGTATTTT.

The chain employs TRBV30 and TRBJ1-1; a weak D match, TRBD1 (5 bases). Trimming took 3 bases from V and 0 from J, leaving 20 bases between them. The germline V gene encodes CDR1 GTSNPN and CDR2 SVGIG (reference sequence). The CDR3 has 17 amino acids. In DNA, the CDR3 is TGTGCCTGGAGAAGGGGTGGGCTACGCCCAATGAACACTGAAGCTTTCTTT. It is translated as CAWRRGGLRPMNTEAFF.

The CDR3 bases are TGTGCCACCAGCAGAGCTGGGAATCGGAACACTGAAGCTTTCTTT. Amino acid sequence: CATSRAGNRNTEAFF. The V gene is TRBV15, the J gene TRBJ1-1, with no clear D. The CDR3 has 15 residues. Germline assignment: CDR1 LNHNV and CDR2 YYDKDF (reference sequence). V lost 1 base to trimming and J lost 1 base, with 10 bases between them. The whole variable domain, filled in from reference TRBV15 and TRBJ1-1, reads DAMVIQNPRYQVTQFGKPVTLSCSQTLNHNVMYWYQQKSSQAPKLLFHYYDKDFNNEADTPDNFQSRRPNTSFCFLDIRSPGLGDTAMYLCATSRAGNRNTEAFFGQGTRLTVV.

The rearrangement links TRBV6-1 to TRBJ1-1; D gene uncertain. The CDR3 runs 14 residues. The germline CDR1 and CDR2 sequences are MNHNS and SASEGT. V lost 5 bases, J lost 5 bases, and 15 bases lay in between. The CDR3 spells CASSTRVTATEAFF. CDR3 sequence (DNA): TGTGCCAGCAGTACAAGGGTTACCGCTACTGAAGCTTTCTTT.

The table lists this clone with a few counts. V and J are TRBV7-2 and TRBJ1-3; D not certain. Trimming pared 4 bases from V and 0 bases from J, leaving 10 bases between. The CDR3 spans 15 residues. The V gene's germline CDR1 is SGHTA and CDR2 FQGNSA. The CDR3 DNA is TGTGCCAGCAGCTCCGACGGAGCCTCTGGAAACACCATATATTTT. This sequence encodes CASSSDGASGNTIYF.

This sequence joins TRBV14 and TRBJ1-6; D remains unclear. The germline V and J ends were trimmed by 7 bases and 4 bases, with 5 bases remaining between them. The V gene's germline CDR1 is SGHDN and CDR2 FVKESK. CDR3 length: 12 residues. The CDR3 sequence: CASTGYNSPLHF. Written as DNA, the CDR3 is TGTGCCAGCACAGGTTATAATTCACCCCTCCACTTT.